The rows below give T cell receptor beta chains drawn from one sample of a study of T cells after yellow fever vaccination. In TCRdb, the 5' RACE reads were re-called with MiXCR into one record per CDR3 protein. This sample has tens of thousands of distinct CDR3 sequences, with more than 5.5% found just once. This sample comprised CD8+ T cells sorted from PBMCs, obtained less than 6 days after the first yellow fever vaccination. The receptors stem from a man aged 18 to 29 who received the YFV17D yellow fever vaccine. The CDR3 runs from the conserved cysteine through the conserved F or W.

v_call cdr3_aa
TRBV15 CATSLLAGGTDTQYF
TRBV7-2 CASSLAQLGGANEQFF
TRBV4-3 CASSQDSGEALVYNEQFF
TRBV7-3 CASSLEGPPLSGNTIYF
TRBV9 CASSADESGELFF
TRBV11-2 CASSLDSYDPGKADTQYF
TRBV2 CASSDLAVNEKLFF
TRBV4-1 CASSQTTGGSTDTQYF
TRBV5-1 CASKLYSGNNEQFF
TRBV7-3 CASSFTEEETQYF
TRBV6-2/TRBV6-3 CASSHPRGRPTYNEQFF
TRBV12-5 CASGWLGALNQPQHF
TRBV6-1 CASSEGDSSSYEQYF
TRBV9 CASSAPGTAYEQYF
TRBV27 CASSLSSVNTEAFF
TRBV27 CASSLTGQGRSNYGYTF
TRBV4-2 CASSQSAANTEAFF
TRBV2 CASIGTSGGPLGEQYF
TRBV7-2 CASSFPGGRSEAFF
TRBV4-2 CASSQDYVPYEQYF
TRBV20-1 CSAPGRSWTEHNEQFF
TRBV11-2 CASSVDPEQRYQETQYF
TRBV20-1 CSARDRSTSGYEQYF
TRBV4-1 CASSQESGERPGQYF
TRBV12-3/TRBV12-4 CASTQTGELFF
TRBV4-3 CASSQDRDLGETQYF
TRBV6-1 CASSEAGGQETQYF
TRBV20-1 CSATGPTAVTEAFF
TRBV7-6 CASSFGGSYSNTGELFF
TRBV7-3 CASSLGGPTYEQYF
TRBV5-1 CASSLAVRTEAFF
TRBV6-2/TRBV6-3 CASSYSPAGNEQFF
TRBV5-8 CASSLGQGLNEQFF
TRBV2 CASYRGGEAFF
TRBV11-2 CASSLDHWEQGAGANVLTF
TRBV27 CASSLQGYQPQHF
TRBV20-1 CSASPGTVSQETQYF
TRBV9 CASSVASKGSGNTIYF
TRBV29-1 CSVELGDRGNVLNTEAFF
TRBV29-1 CSVESGDTYEQYF
TRBV7-2 CASSLLVGGFTYEQYF
TRBV6-5 CASRLPAGGRRELFF
TRBV9 CASSVNPGSDEQFF
TRBV7-2 CASSYTLWTGELFF
TRBV11-3 CASSLGGEGTEAFF
TRBV7-9 CASSPGQGNEKLFF
TRBV7-9 CASSLGTGDHEQYF
TRBV27 CASSEGRGGLSEQFF
TRBV27 CASSTSGANVLTF
TRBV5-4 CASSSGSGNTIYF
TRBV12-3/TRBV12-4 CATPRGGELFF
TRBV9 CASSVGGDEQYF